The present entry profiles one T cell receptor (beta chain) with its context. The source of the sample is a study of cytomegalovirus exposure and HLA in healthy donors. Germline V lookup: CDR1 MNHEY, CDR2 SMNVEV (reference sequence). Losses at the gene ends were 5 bases for V and 0 bases for J; bases not matched to a gene: 13. CDR3 size: 18 residues. This PCR relied on a set of 60 Vbeta primers and 13 Jbeta primers. The protocol was immunoSEQ multiplex PCR, while the TCRdb copy is restricted to in-frame clones and leaves out a portion. The sample lists around 180,000 clones, around 84% seen once, with 1% in the top ten.

This clonotype was obtained from a boy under 10 years old in good health and CMV-seronegative. Sequenced: PBMCs. The chain joins TRBV27 to TRBJ1-3; 7 bases fit TRBD1. CDR3 residues: CASSAQSFTGVSGNTIYF. For the CDR3, the DNA is TGTGCCAGCAGTGCACAAAGTTTTACAGGGGTCTCTGGAAACACCATATATTTT.